The 26 T cell receptor beta chains in this list originate from one sample, sequenced in a study of CXCR3-negative and CXCR3-positive naive CD8 T cells. Notes on the study in general: In CXCR3-positive naive cells, the TRB CDR3s were more hydrophobic than in CXCR3-negative naive cells.

The antigens for these receptors are not known. In preparing the TRB cDNA libraries, 5' RACE with UMI labels was used. Reprocessing the 5' RACE reads, TCRdb reports a single entry for every CDR3 protein and omits DNA. Recorded for this sample: 130,000 to 150,000 distinct CDR3 sequences. Sequencing was carried out using naive CXCR3+ CD8+ T cells from blood. The subset is: CD45RO-CCR7+CD27+CD95- naive CD8+ T cells expressing CXCR3 (TNR3+). The receptors shown here come from a human donor in good health. Some clones in this sample may be carry-over from other donors' samples.

The chain combines TRBV28 with TRBJ2-5; the D gene TCRdb calls, TRBD1, cannot be checked with no DNA. CDR3 size: 14 residues. The germline CDR1 and CDR2 sequences are MDHEN and SYDVKM. The CDR3: CASAPGQRLETQYF.

This chain's CDR3 is CSVEAEGGYEQYF. The chain carries TRBV29-1 and TRBJ2-7; checking the TCRdb D call of TRBD1 is not possible without DNA. CDR1 is SQVTM and CDR2 is ANQGSEA in the germline V gene. The CDR3 spans 13 residues.

V usage is TRBV27 and J usage is TRBJ1-1. CDR1 and CDR2 (germline): MNHEY, SMNVEV (reference sequence). The CDR3 runs 12 residues. This chain's CDR3 is CASSLVGKEAFF.

J is TRBJ1-2 and V is TRBV18. From germline, CDR1 is KGHSH and CDR2 LQKENI. CDR3 length: 15 residues. CDR3 in amino acids: CASSPPTSDYYGYTF.

The chain couples TRBV29-1 to TRBJ2-1; the D gene TCRdb calls, TRBD1, cannot be checked with no DNA. Germline values: CDR1 SQVTM, CDR2 ANQGSEA. CDR3 size: 14 residues. The CDR3 spells CSVRQENSYNEQFF.

The V call is TRBV5-5, the J call TRBJ2-7. The CDR3 is 15 residues long. Germline values: CDR1 SGHKS, CDR2 YYEKEE (reference sequence). CDR3 loop: CASSSAPGGYYEQYF.

CDR3 sequence reads: CASSPLVNTEAFF. V usage is TRBV12-3 or TRBV12-4 and J usage is TRBJ1-1. The CDR3 is 13 amino acids.

The chain uses TRBV20-1 and TRBJ2-1; the TCRdb D gene call, TRBD1, has no DNA to confirm it. The V gene's germline CDR1 is DFQATT and CDR2 SNEGSKA (reference sequence). CDR3 size: 14 residues. The CDR3 here is CSARDGTGNNEQFF.

This chain links TRBV11-2 with TRBJ1-1; as DNA is missing, the TRBD1 call by TCRdb cannot be tested. From germline, CDR1 is SGHAT and CDR2 FQNNGV. The CDR3 consists of 14 residues. CDR3 in amino acids: CASSYRTANTEAFF.

This sequence joins TRBV7-6 and TRBJ2-7; TCRdb gives TRBD2 as the D gene, but with no DNA this cannot be confirmed. The length of the CDR3 is 14 residues. Germline CDR1 is SGHVS and CDR2 is FNYEAQ. The CDR3 region is CASSLDTSQREQYF.

This chain links TRBV20-1 with TRBJ2-5; there is no DNA to check the TCRdb D call of TRBD2. The CDR3 totals 15 residues. CDR1 is DFQATT and CDR2 is SNEGSKA in the germline V gene (reference sequence). The CDR3 here is CSARGGGSLQETQYF.

The chain links TRBV15 to TRBJ1-1; checking the TCRdb D call of TRBD1 is not possible without DNA. Looked up from germline, CDR1 is LNHNV and CDR2 is YYDKDF (reference sequence). There are 17 residues in the CDR3. CDR3 sequence: CATSSGQGAIGNTEAFF.

V usage is TRBV11-2 and J usage is TRBJ2-1; TCRdb returns TRBD1, unconfirmable since there is no DNA. CDR1 and CDR2 (germline): SGHAT, FQNNGV. The CDR3 totals 14 residues. CDR3 loop: CASSPSTATNEQFF.

The chain recombines TRBV29-1 with TRBJ1-2; lacking DNA, the TRBD1 call made by TCRdb goes unchecked. CDR1 and CDR2 from the germline V gene are SQVTM and ANQGSEA. The CDR3 runs to 11 residues. The chain's CDR3 is CSVPRGYGYTF.

The rearrangement joins TRBV5-1 to TRBJ2-3; TCRdb outputs TRBD2, but without DNA this stays unchecked. The V gene's germline CDR1 is SGHRS and CDR2 YFSETQ. The CDR3 is made up of 16 amino acids. CDR3 sequence: CASSTLGLFSTDTQYF.

J is TRBJ2-7 and V is TRBV29-1; TCRdb indicates TRBD1, and absent DNA this call remains unverified. Germline CDR1 is SQVTM and CDR2 is ANQGSEA. The CDR3 loop spans 13 amino acids. The CDR3 sequence: CSVDQGLDGEQYF.

V and J are TRBV4-1 and TRBJ1-5; the D call of TRBD1 rests on TCRdb alone, since no DNA is present to check it. Germline values: CDR1 MGHRA, CDR2 YSYEKL. The CDR3 covers 14 residues. Here the CDR3 reads CASSQSRVDQPQHF.

This chain links TRBV7-3 with TRBJ2-1. CDR3 length equals 15 residues. CDR1 is SGHTA, CDR2 FQGTGA, per germline. This CDR3 reads CASSVYQSSYNEQFF.

This chain connects TRBV5-6 to TRBJ1-2; with no DNA, the TCRdb D assignment of TRBD1 cannot be verified. Germline-derived CDR1 and CDR2 are SGHDT and YYEEEE. The CDR3 sequence is 14 residues long. CDR3 sequence reads: CASSAGTAGYGYTF.

The J gene is TRBJ1-3, the V gene TRBV5-1. The V gene's germline CDR1 is SGHRS and CDR2 YFSETQ. This CDR3 has 16 residues. CDR3: CASSFYGSDSGNTIYF.

The chain is built from TRBV19 and TRBJ2-1; TCRdb proposes TRBD2, but this gene call is untestable without DNA. CDR3 length equals 14 residues. Germline V CDR1 and CDR2: LNHDA, SQIVND (reference sequence). The CDR3 sequence is CASSIRGTYNEQFF.

The rearrangement links TRBV7-2 to TRBJ1-2; TCRdb's assignment of TRBD1 cannot be checked, as there is no DNA. Germline V lookup: CDR1 SGHTA, CDR2 FQGNSA. CDR3 size: 13 residues. The CDR3 here is CASSRDRVDGYTF.

The J gene is TRBJ2-1, the V gene TRBV9; the TCRdb call, TRBD2, lacks DNA for checking. CDR3 length equals 15 residues. In germline, CDR1 is SGDLS, CDR2 YYNGEE. The CDR3 protein is CASSVTSGAGNEQFF.

The rearrangement links TRBV28 to TRBJ2-3; TCRdb's D call, TRBD2, is unchecked because there is no DNA. This CDR3 region has 16 residues. CDR1 MDHEN and CDR2 SYDVKM come from the germline V gene. CDR3 amino acids: CASSLEEGRDTDTQYF.

The chain has TRBV25-1 and TRBJ1-1. This CDR3 is built from 17 residues. CDR1 is MGHDK, CDR2 SYGVNS, per germline. The chain's CDR3 is CASSEVRGFSTNTEAFF. Filled out from reference TRBV25-1 and TRBJ1-1, the complete variable domain reads EADIYQTPRYLVIGTGKKITLECSQTMGHDKMYWYQQDPGMELHLIHYSYGVNSTEKGDLSSESTVSRIRTEHFPLTLESARPSHTSQYLCASSEVRGFSTNTEAFFGQGTRLTVV.

This chain uses TRBV6-4 with TRBJ1-1. The length of the CDR3 is 14 residues. Germline V lookup: CDR1 MRHNA, CDR2 SNTAGT. The CDR3 sequence: CASSHREKNTEAFF.